Below are 17 T cell receptor beta chains sequenced from a single sample in a study of T cell repertoires in cytomegalovirus infection. TCRdb independently ran MiXCR on the reads; one entry per CDR3 protein. The sample holds fewer than 1,000,000 distinct CDR3 sequences, about a third seen once. The antigens these receptors bind are not known. This specimen was cultured CD8+ T cells from PBMCs, taken from culture after CMV antigen stimulation. The receptor set was obtained from a human donor in good health (CMV status not recorded). Some clones in this sample may be carry-over from other donors' samples.

The chain recombines TRBV20-1 with TRBJ2-2; 8 positions match TRBD1. The CDR3 is 12 residues long. Germline V gives CDR1 DFQATT, CDR2 SNEGSKA (reference sequence). V was clipped by 3 bases and J by 6 bases; unmatched bases: 0. CDR3 residues: CSARGQAGELFF. CDR3 in DNA: TGCAGTGCTAGGGGACAGGCCGGGGAGCTGTTTTTT.

The chain couples TRBV6-2 or TRBV6-3 to TRBJ1-6; D gene ambiguous. Germline V gene sequence: CDR1 MNHEY, CDR2 SVGEGT. The CDR3 is 16 amino acids. Deletions cut 2 bases from V and 4 bases from J, with 12 bases between. The CDR3 is CASSYNSAQYNSPLHF. The CDR3 bases are TGTGCCAGCAGTTACAACTCGGCGCAGTATAATTCACCCCTCCACTTT.

Only a few counts were recorded for this clonotype. The chain uses TRBV12-3 or TRBV12-4 and TRBJ1-2; D perhaps matches TRBD1 (6 bases). Trimming removed 3 bases from V and 8 bases from J, with 13 bases in between. The CDR3 extends over 13 amino acids. CDR3 sequence: CASSFGGLEGYTF. DNA for the CDR3: TGTGCCAGCAGTTTCGGGGGCTTGGAAGGCTACACCTTC.

The chain uses TRBV6-2 or TRBV6-3 and TRBJ1-1, with D unclear. The CDR3 consists of 15 residues. Trimming cost V 5 bases and J 10 bases, with 23 bases left between them. The V gene's germline CDR1 is MNHEY and CDR2 SVGEGT. DNA for the CDR3: TGTGCCAGCAGTCCAGCGTTTAACGACCGGGCCGGAGCTTTCTTT. It codes for CASSPAFNDRAGAFF.

The rearrangement uses TRBV6-1 and TRBJ1-2, with 8 bases that match TRBD1. Germline loops: CDR1 MNHNS, CDR2 SASEGT. The CDR3 loop spans 14 amino acids. V shed 5 bases, J shed 7 bases, and the junction held 9 bases outside the gene matches. The CDR3: CASSWDRRSGGYTF. The CDR3 nucleotides read TGTGCCAGCAGTTGGGACAGGCGGTCCGGTGGCTACACCTTC.

There are a few counts of this clonotype. The chain combines TRBV7-9 with TRBJ1-4; D not resolved. The CDR3 loop spans 14 amino acids. Germline CDR1 is SEHNR and CDR2 is FQNEAQ (reference sequence). V was shortened by 6 bases and J by 0 bases, with 8 bases between the two germline ends. The CDR3 region is CASSPGATNEKLFF. For the CDR3, the DNA is TGTGCCAGCAGTCCGGGAGCAACTAATGAAAAACTGTTTTTT.

The J gene is TRBJ1-1, the V gene TRBV9; TRBD1 agrees at 7 bases. The length of the CDR3 is 14 residues. CDR1 and CDR2 (germline): SGDLS, YYNGEE. V lost 5 bases to trimming and J lost 5 bases; unmatched junction nucleotides: 9. CDR3 sequence (DNA): TGTGCCAGCAGTCCTCACGACAGGGCGACTGAAGCTTTCTTT. Translation: CASSPHDRATEAFF.

This clonotype occurred a few times. The genes are TRBV25-1 and TRBJ2-7; 8 bases map to TRBD1. Per germline, CDR1 MGHDK and CDR2 SYGVNS. V shed 4 bases, J shed 3 bases, and the junction held 14 bases outside the gene matches. The CDR3 sequence is 17 residues long. CDR3 loop: CASSAWEPTGEDYEQYF. The CDR3 DNA reads as TGTGCCAGCAGTGCCTGGGAACCGACAGGGGAGGACTACGAGCAGTACTTC.

The chain employs TRBV12-3 or TRBV12-4 and TRBJ1-2; D not certain. Trimming pared 6 bases from V and 5 bases from J, leaving 4 bases between. This CDR3 contains 10 residues. The CDR3 region is CASRLYGYTF. As DNA, the CDR3 is TGTGCCAGCAGGCTTTATGGCTACACCTTC.

This rearrangement joins TRBV12-3 or TRBV12-4 to TRBJ2-6; tentatively, D is TRBD1 (5 bases). Trimming took off 0 bases at V and 5 bases at J, with 11 bases between the two ends. This CDR3 is built from 16 residues. The CDR3 DNA follows: TGTGCCAGCAGTTTAGCGGGGCCTGCCCGGGCCAACGTCCTGACTTTC. Translated: CASSLAGPARANVLTF.

The J gene is TRBJ2-2, the V gene TRBV6-1, with 10 positions matching TRBD1. Germline CDR1 MNHNS, CDR2 SASEGT. The CDR3 is made up of 16 amino acids. The ends lost 4 bases at V and 5 bases at J; junction bases unmatched: 7. Here the CDR3 reads CASSVRTGGRTGELFF. DNA for the CDR3: TGTGCCAGCAGTGTTCGGACAGGGGGTAGGACCGGGGAGCTGTTTTTT.

Only a few counts were recorded for this clonotype. The chain is built from TRBV7-9 and TRBJ1-3, with a weak D call TRBD1 (5 bases). The germline V gene has CDR1 SEHNR and CDR2 FQNEAQ (reference sequence). The ends were cut back, 11 bases at V and 0 bases at J, with 14 bases in the middle. This CDR3 is built from 14 residues. The CDR3 sequence: CASLQAHSGNTIYF. The CDR3 bases are TGTGCCTCATTACAGGCCCACTCTGGAAACACCATATATTTT.

This chain joins TRBV6-4 and TRBJ2-1; 9 nucleotides line up with TRBD1. This CDR3 comprises 15 residues. From germline, CDR1 is MRHNA and CDR2 SNTAGT. Trimming took 2 bases from V and 10 from J; bases not matched to a gene: 9. CDR3 bases: TGTGCCAGCAGTGACCGGGGGGACAGGGCTGGAGAGCAGTTCTTC. It encodes CASSDRGDRAGEQFF.

This clonotype was seen many times. This chain's CDR3 is CASSLAGGQGYYGYTF. In DNA, the CDR3 is TGTGCCAGCAGCTTAGCGGGGGGACAGGGCTACTATGGCTACACCTTC. The chain is built from TRBV7-2 and TRBJ1-2; 9 nucleotides agree with TRBD1. The CDR3 covers 16 residues. J lost 3 bases, V lost 0 bases, and 5 bases had no gene match. Germline V CDR1 and CDR2: SGHTA, FQGNSA.

This chain uses TRBV6-6 with TRBJ1-5; D uncertain. Trimming cost V 0 bases and J 0 bases, with 12 bases left between them. The CDR3 has 17 residues. CDR1 is MNHNY and CDR2 is SVGAGI in the germline V gene (reference sequence). The CDR3 sequence is CASSYSPPSYSNQPQHF. CDR3 coding DNA: TGTGCCAGCAGTTACTCGCCCCCATCTTATAGCAATCAGCCCCAGCATTTT.

The CDR3 is CRFFGPQGDEQFF. CDR3 sequence (DNA): TGCAGGTTTTTCGGCCCACAAGGCGATGAGCAGTTCTTC. The chain recombines TRBV29-1 with TRBJ2-1; D not resolved. The germline CDR1 and CDR2 sequences are SQVTM and ANQGSEA. The CDR3 totals 13 residues.

This chain connects TRBV7-2 to TRBJ2-6; unclear D gene. The germline CDR1 and CDR2 sequences are SGHTA and FQGNSA. Trimming removed 6 bases from V and 0 bases from J, with 18 bases in between. The CDR3 runs 18 residues. CDR3 coding DNA: TGTGCCAGCAGTTCTACCGCGGTCACCCTCTCTGGGGCCAACGTCCTGACTTTC. It yields the protein CASSSTAVTLSGANVLTF. The entire variable domain, with the rest obtained from reference TRBV7-2 and TRBJ2-6, is as follows: GAGVSQSPSNKVTEKGKDVELRCDPISGHTALYWYRQSLGQGLEFLIYFQGNSAPDKSGLPSDRFSAERTGGSVSTLTIQRTQQEDSAVYLCASSSTAVTLSGANVLTFGAGSRLTVL.